A single sample is the source of the 4 T cell receptor beta chains below, sequenced in a study of OX40 agonist ivuxolimab in advanced cancers. Data came from immunoSEQ multiplex PCR; TCRdb stores just in-frame clones and leaves some out. The data contain 45,000 to 50,000 clones, about four fifths of them seen just once; the ten biggest clones take up 1.5% to 2%. The source was CD4+ or CD8+ T cells sorted from blood, collected in a trial of the OX40 agonist ivuxolimab. These TCRs come from an adult with an advanced solid tumor such as melanoma, head and neck, liver or kidney cancer.

CDR3 protein: CASSDPSGRGYGYTF. In nucleotides, the CDR3 is TGTGCCAGCAGTGACCCCTCTGGGCGAGGCTATGGCTACACCTTC. The chain joins TRBV25-1 to TRBJ1-2, with D hard to call. The CDR3 is made up of 15 amino acids. V was trimmed by 3 bases and J by 4 bases, leaving 15 bases between them. The germline V gene encodes CDR1 MGHDK and CDR2 SYGVNS.

This clone showed up just a few times. The rearrangement joins TRBV7-2 to TRBJ1-6; the D is unclear. The CDR3 spans 15 residues. V lost 1 base, J lost 7 bases, and 11 bases lay in between. CDR1 and CDR2 from the germline V gene are SGHTA and FQGNSA. CDR3 amino acids: CASSLVAAGNSPLHF. Here the CDR3 DNA reads TGTGCCAGCAGCTTAGTGGCGGCCGGGAATTCACCCCTCCACTTT.

The chain carries TRBV5-6 and TRBJ1-1, with D perhaps TRBD1 (6 bases). Trimming removed 4 bases at V and 4 bases at J, with 14 bases between. Germline assignment: CDR1 SGHDT and CDR2 YYEEEE. This CDR3 has 14 residues. CDR3 sequence reads: CASSPRDTGTEAFF. In DNA, the CDR3 is TGTGCCAGCAGCCCCCGGGACACCGGCACTGAAGCTTTCTTT.

The chain combines TRBV6-5 with TRBJ2-3; 7 nucleotides line up with TRBD1. V trimming: 8 bases; J trimming: 5 bases; junction bases outside the gene matches: 7. The V gene's germline CDR1 is MNHEY and CDR2 SVGAGI. The CDR3 has 13 residues. CDR3: CASLDRAGDTQYF. CDR3 bases: TGTGCCAGCCTCGACAGGGCTGGAGATACGCAGTATTTT.